These 24 T cell receptor beta chains came from one sample sequenced in a study of blood T cell repertoires in COVID-19. Clones were sequenced by immunoSEQ multiplex PCR, and TCRdb holds only the in-frame ones, with some missing. The sample yields some 94,000 clones, around nine tenths seen once. Material for sequencing was peripheral blood. The receptors originated from a human donor in a cohort sampled during active COVID-19.

This clone was detected a few times. J is TRBJ1-5 and V is TRBV6-5, with a tentative D call TRBD1 (6 bases). Trimming took off 5 bases at V and 0 bases at J, with 11 bases between the two ends. This CDR3 is 15 amino acids long. Looked up from germline, CDR1 is MNHEY and CDR2 is SVGAGI. CDR3 sequence: CASSRTVNSNQPQHF. CDR3 sequence (DNA): TGTGCCAGCAGTCGGACAGTTAATAGCAATCAGCCCCAGCATTTT.

This chain joins TRBV5-1 and TRBJ1-2; 8 bases are shared with TRBD1. Germline loops: CDR1 SGHRS, CDR2 YFSETQ. Unmatched junction bases numbered 9, after V lost 3 bases and J lost 2 bases. The length of the CDR3 is 16 residues. CDR3 protein: CASSYEQGASNYGYTF. As DNA, the CDR3 is TGCGCCAGCAGCTACGAGCAGGGGGCGTCCAACTATGGCTACACCTTC.

The chain has TRBV19 and TRBJ1-6; 10 bases agree with TRBD1. CDR3 length equals 17 residues. J was trimmed by 7 bases and V by 5 bases; bases with no gene match: 11. Germline-derived CDR1 and CDR2 are LNHDA and SQIVND (reference sequence). CDR3: CASSLTGTGVSNSPLHF. The CDR3 nucleotides are TGTGCCAGTAGTCTCACCGGGACAGGGGTAAGCAATTCACCCCTCCACTTT.

The chain joins TRBV4-1 to TRBJ2-1; 11 bases agree with TRBD2. This CDR3 comprises 16 residues. Unmatched junction bases numbered 4, after V lost 3 bases and J lost 3 bases. Per the germline V gene, CDR1 is MGHRA and CDR2 is YSYEKL. The CDR3 region has the DNA TGCGCCAGCAGCCACCTAGCGGGGGGTGTCTACAATGAGCAGTTCTTC. Its protein product is CASSHLAGGVYNEQFF.

V gene TRBV7-3 combines with J gene TRBJ1-2, with 9 bases that match TRBD1. The CDR3 has 15 residues. Trimming at V came to 5 bases and at J to 4 bases, leaving 8 bases not matched to a gene. Germline assignment: CDR1 SGHTA and CDR2 FQGTGA. CDR3 in amino acids: CASSPTGGATYGYTF. The CDR3 bases are TGTGCCAGCAGCCCCACAGGGGGCGCAACCTATGGCTACACCTTC.

This clone occurred a few times. This chain joins TRBV7-9 and TRBJ2-1; D is undetermined. The CDR3 has 15 residues. V lost 1 base and J 1 base, leaving 8 bases between the germline ends. Germline V gives CDR1 SEHNR, CDR2 FQNEAQ (reference sequence). DNA of the CDR3: TGTGCCAGCAGCTTAGGTTGGCGGTCCTACAATGAGCAGTTCTTC. It specifies CASSLGWRSYNEQFF.

This chain joins TRBV5-1 and TRBJ2-4; unclear D gene. V was clipped by 1 base and J by 1 base, with 6 bases between them. Germline assignment: CDR1 SGHRS and CDR2 YFSETQ. CDR3 length: 14 residues. The CDR3 coding sequence is TGCGCCAGCAGCTTGAACATGGCCAAAAACATTCAGTACTTC. Its protein is CASSLNMAKNIQYF.

This chain joins TRBV5-1 and TRBJ2-5; TRBD1 matches at 9 bases. V trimming: 4 bases; J trimming: 2 bases; junction bases outside the gene matches: 3. Germline V lookup: CDR1 SGHRS, CDR2 YFSETQ. CDR3 length equals 14 residues. Here the CDR3 reads CASSAGQGQETQYF. In DNA, the CDR3 is TGCGCCAGCAGCGCGGGACAGGGACAAGAGACCCAGTACTTC.

The V gene is TRBV6-5, the J gene TRBJ1-2; 7 bases are a match to TRBD1. V lost 0 bases to trimming and J lost 5 bases; unmatched junction nucleotides: 6. The CDR3 sequence is 15 residues long. Germline lookup yields CDR1 MNHEY and CDR2 SVGAGI. The CDR3 is CASSYSTGSRYGYTF. The CDR3 DNA reads as TGTGCCAGCAGTTACTCGACAGGGTCACGGTATGGCTACACCTTC.

The gene calls are TRBV6-2 or TRBV6-3 and TRBJ2-2; 7 bases are a match to TRBD2. Per germline, CDR1 MNHEY and CDR2 SVGEGT. The CDR3 spans 17 residues. The junction had 7 bases not matched to a gene; V was cut back by 0 bases and J by 3 bases. The CDR3 nucleotides are TGTGCCAGCAGTTACTCCATAAATCGGGAGGACACCGGGGAGCTGTTTTTT. Translating it yields CASSYSINREDTGELFF.

This chain joins TRBV7-8 and TRBJ2-3, with TRBD1 identical over 8 bases. The CDR3 length is 15 residues. The junction had 7 bases not matched to a gene; V was cut back by 5 bases and J by 3 bases. Per the germline V gene, CDR1 is SGHVS and CDR2 is FQNEAQ. The CDR3 DNA is TGTGCCAGCAGCACTCAGGGGGCGCGGACAGATACGCAGTATTTT. Amino acid sequence: CASSTQGARTDTQYF.

The chain links TRBV2 to TRBJ2-3, with D perhaps matching TRBD2 (6 bases). The CDR3 covers 16 residues. Trimming left V 1 base short and J 2 bases short, with 13 bases between. In germline, CDR1 is SNHLY, CDR2 FYNNEI. CDR3 loop: CASSEVGSGNTDTQYF. CDR3 in DNA: TGTGCCAGCAGTGAAGTTGGTAGCGGAAACACAGATACGCAGTATTTT.

The chain carries TRBV5-4 and TRBJ2-6; D gene unclear. The CDR3 is made up of 15 amino acids. The V and J ends lost 4 bases and 0 bases respectively, with 8 bases between them. Germline V gives CDR1 SGHNT, CDR2 YYREEE (reference sequence). The CDR3 sequence is CASSASLSGANVLTF. CDR3 coding DNA: TGTGCCAGCAGCGCGTCCCTCTCTGGGGCCAACGTCCTGACTTTC. The variable domain in full, with the rest retrieved from reference TRBV5-4 and TRBJ2-6, is ETGVTQSPTHLIKTRGQQVTLRCSSQSGHNTVSWYQQALGQGPQFIFQYYREEENGRGNFPPRFSGLQFPNYSSELNVNALELDDSALYLCASSASLSGANVLTFGAGSRLTVL.

This chain uses TRBV6-2 or TRBV6-3 with TRBJ2-3; 9 nucleotides agree with TRBD1. CDR1 and CDR2 from the germline V gene are MNHEY and SVGEGT. After removal of 5 bases from V and 3 bases from J, the junction contained 9 bases not matched to a gene. The CDR3 runs to 16 residues. CDR3 sequence reads: CASSVGRDRATDTQYF. DNA of the CDR3: TGTGCCAGCAGTGTGGGCCGGGACAGGGCAACAGATACGCAGTATTTT.

This CDR3 reads CASSPDRGLFQPQHF. The CDR3 coding sequence is TGTGCCAGCAGCCCCGACAGGGGGCTCTTTCAGCCCCAGCATTTT. The chain is built from TRBV5-4 and TRBJ1-5; TRBD1 aligns across 10 bases. Per the germline V gene, CDR1 is SGHNT and CDR2 is YYREEE (reference sequence). V was pared by 4 bases and J by 6 bases, with 7 bases of the junction left unmatched. The CDR3 totals 15 residues.

The chain links TRBV29-1 to TRBJ1-2, with a tentative D call TRBD1 (5 bases). The V end was cut by 2 bases, the J end by 5 bases, with 15 bases between. This CDR3 contains 14 residues. Per the germline V gene, CDR1 is SQVTM and CDR2 is ANQGSEA. CDR3 region: CSVELMGGGYGYTF. The DNA for the CDR3 is TGCAGCGTTGAACTGATGGGGGGAGGTTATGGCTACACCTTC.

This clone was observed a single time. This chain connects TRBV9 to TRBJ2-5; D is possibly TRBD2 (5 bases). This CDR3 is built from 14 residues. With 0 bases removed from V and 5 bases from J, the gap between germline ends came to 11 bases. CDR1 and CDR2 (germline): SGDLS, YYNGEE. The CDR3: CASSVGVSAETQYF. Written as DNA, the CDR3 is TGTGCCAGCAGCGTAGGGGTTAGCGCCGAGACCCAGTACTTC.

The V call is TRBV4-1, the J call TRBJ2-7; TRBD1 matches 9 bases. The CDR3 extends over 15 amino acids. V lost 1 base to trimming and J lost 4 bases; unmatched junction nucleotides: 5. Germline CDR1 and CDR2: MGHRA and YSYEKL. In DNA form, the CDR3 reads TGCGCCAGCAGCCAAGTAGCAGGACAGGGGTACGAGCAGTACTTC. It translates to CASSQVAGQGYEQYF.

This chain joins TRBV18 and TRBJ1-1, with 8 bases aligning to TRBD1. In germline, CDR1 is KGHSH, CDR2 LQKENI. The J segment lost 4 bases and the V segment lost 6 bases, leaving 4 bases of the junction unmatched. This CDR3 has 13 amino acids. The CDR3 coding sequence is TGTGCCAGCTCCCGGACAGGGAGCACTGAAGCTTTCTTT. This gives the protein CASSRTGSTEAFF.

The chain is built from TRBV5-4 and TRBJ1-3, with D possibly TRBD1 on 6 matching bases. The CDR3 consists of 15 residues. V dropped 0 bases and J dropped 4 bases, with 11 bases sitting between them. Germline V gene data show CDR1 as SGHNT and CDR2 as YYREEE (reference sequence). In nucleotides, the CDR3 is TGTGCCAGCAGCTTGGAAGGGACATCCGGAAACACCATATATTTT. Translated, it gives CASSLEGTSGNTIYF.

The chain couples TRBV2 to TRBJ1-2, with TRBD1 matching over 9 bases. J gave up 7 bases and V 6 bases, and 6 bases lay outside the gene matches. This CDR3 region has 13 residues. The V gene's germline CDR1 is SNHLY and CDR2 FYNNEI. CDR3 amino acids: CASREQGAGGYTF. CDR3 nucleotide sequence: TGTGCCAGCAGAGAACAGGGGGCGGGTGGCTACACCTTC.

This clone was seen only a few times. The rearrangement links TRBV7-9 to TRBJ1-6, with 8 bases matching TRBD1. Unmatched junction bases numbered 7, after V lost 6 bases and J lost 6 bases. From germline, CDR1 is SEHNR and CDR2 FQNEAQ (reference sequence). The CDR3 consists of 15 residues. The CDR3 coding sequence is TGTGCCAGCAGGAATGGACAGGGTGGTAATTCACCCCTCCACTTT. It encodes CASRNGQGGNSPLHF.

This chain uses TRBV10-1 with TRBJ2-1; D perhaps matches TRBD2 (6 bases). This CDR3 has 16 amino acids. The germline gives CDR1 WNHNN, CDR2 SYGVQD (reference sequence). V was trimmed by 0 bases and J by 0 bases, leaving 9 bases between them. The CDR3 coding sequence is TGCGCCAGCAGTGAGTCTAGCGGATCCTCCTACAATGAGCAGTTCTTC. It specifies CASSESSGSSYNEQFF.

This clone was seen only once. One junction end disagrees with the germline gene, perhaps due to a read error. The V call is TRBV7-7, the J call TRBJ2-5, with a tentative D call TRBD1 (6 bases). The CDR3 covers 15 residues. Germline CDR1 is SSHAT and CDR2 is FNYEAQ (reference sequence). CDR3: CASSLATGSGETQYF. CDR3 sequence (DNA): TGTGCTAGCAGCTTAGCTACAGGGAGCGGCGAGACCCAGTACTTC.